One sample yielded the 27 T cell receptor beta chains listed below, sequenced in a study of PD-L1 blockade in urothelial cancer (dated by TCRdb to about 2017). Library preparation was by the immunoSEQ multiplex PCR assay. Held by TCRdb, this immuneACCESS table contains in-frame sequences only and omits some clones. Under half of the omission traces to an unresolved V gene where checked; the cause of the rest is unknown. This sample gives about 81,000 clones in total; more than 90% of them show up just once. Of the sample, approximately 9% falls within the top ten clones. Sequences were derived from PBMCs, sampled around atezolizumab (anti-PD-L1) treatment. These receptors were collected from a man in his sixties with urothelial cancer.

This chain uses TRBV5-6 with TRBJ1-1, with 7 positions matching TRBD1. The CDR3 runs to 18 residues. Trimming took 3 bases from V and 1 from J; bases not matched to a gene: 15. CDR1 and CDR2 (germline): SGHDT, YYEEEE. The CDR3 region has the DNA TGTGCCAGCAGCTCGGGGGTTGGTAGGGGGCGAACGAACACTGAAGCTTTCTTT. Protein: CASSSGVGRGRTNTEAFF.

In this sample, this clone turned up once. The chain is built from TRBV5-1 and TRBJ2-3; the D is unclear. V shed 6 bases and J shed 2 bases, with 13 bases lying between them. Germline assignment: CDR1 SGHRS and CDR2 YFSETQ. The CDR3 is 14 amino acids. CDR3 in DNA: TGCGCCAGCAAAAGAGATATTCACACAGATACGCAGTATTTT. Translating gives CASKRDIHTDTQYF.

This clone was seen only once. CDR3 bases: TGCGCCAGCAGCTTCGGACTAGCGGGGGGGAACGAAGAGACCCAGTACTTC. It yields the protein CASSFGLAGGNEETQYF. The gene calls are TRBV5-1 and TRBJ2-5, with 15 bases fitting TRBD2. Germline CDR1 SGHRS, CDR2 YFSETQ. V lost 2 bases and J lost 3; bases outside the gene matches: 5. The CDR3 spans 17 residues.

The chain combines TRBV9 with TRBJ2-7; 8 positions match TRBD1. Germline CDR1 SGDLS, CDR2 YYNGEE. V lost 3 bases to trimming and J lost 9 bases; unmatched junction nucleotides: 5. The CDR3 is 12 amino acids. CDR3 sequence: CASSASGGVQYF. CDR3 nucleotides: TGTGCCAGCAGCGCGTCAGGGGGCGTGCAGTACTTC. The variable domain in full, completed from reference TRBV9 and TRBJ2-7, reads DSGVTQTPKHLITATGQRVTLRCSPRSGDLSVYWYQQSLDQGLQFLIQYYNGEERAKGNILERFSAQQFPDLHSELNLSSLELGDSALYFCASSASGGVQYFGPGTRLTVT.

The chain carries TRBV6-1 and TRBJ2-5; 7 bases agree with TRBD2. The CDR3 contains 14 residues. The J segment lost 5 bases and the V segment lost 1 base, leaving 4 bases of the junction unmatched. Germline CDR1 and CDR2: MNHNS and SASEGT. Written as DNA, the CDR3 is TGTGCCAGCAGTGAAGGAGCGGGGTGGGAGACCCAGTACTTC. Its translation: CASSEGAGWETQYF.

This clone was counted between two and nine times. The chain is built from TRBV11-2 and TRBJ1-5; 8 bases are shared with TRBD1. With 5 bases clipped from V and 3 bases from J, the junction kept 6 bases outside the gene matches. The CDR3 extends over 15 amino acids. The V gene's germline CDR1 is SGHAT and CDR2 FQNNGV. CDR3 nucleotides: TGTGCCAGCAGCCCGGGACAGGACCTCAATCAGCCCCAGCATTTT. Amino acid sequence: CASSPGQDLNQPQHF.

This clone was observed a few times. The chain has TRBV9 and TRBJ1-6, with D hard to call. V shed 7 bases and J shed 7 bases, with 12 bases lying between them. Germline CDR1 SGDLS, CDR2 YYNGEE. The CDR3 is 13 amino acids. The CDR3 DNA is TGTGCCAGCCGTCGGGAGCCGAATTCACCCCTCCACTTT. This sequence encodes CASRREPNSPLHF.

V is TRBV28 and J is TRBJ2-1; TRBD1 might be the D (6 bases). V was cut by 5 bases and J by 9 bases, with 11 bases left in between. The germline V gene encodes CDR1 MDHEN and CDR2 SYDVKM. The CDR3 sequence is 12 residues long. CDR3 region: CASSLQGGEQFF. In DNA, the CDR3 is TGTGCCAGCAGTCTACAGGGCGGTGAGCAGTTCTTC.

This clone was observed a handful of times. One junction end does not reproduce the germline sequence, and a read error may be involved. CDR3 DNA sequence: TGCGCCAGCAGCTTGGGTGGTAGCTCCAACGAGCAGTACTTC. Protein: CASSLGGSSNEQYF. This rearrangement joins TRBV5-1 to TRBJ2-7; no clear D gene. The CDR3 has 14 residues. Germline V CDR1 and CDR2: SGHRS, YFSETQ.

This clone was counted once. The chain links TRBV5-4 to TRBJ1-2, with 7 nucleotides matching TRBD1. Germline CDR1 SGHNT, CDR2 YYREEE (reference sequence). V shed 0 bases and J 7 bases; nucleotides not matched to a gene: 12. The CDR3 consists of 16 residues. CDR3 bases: TGTGCCAGCAGCTTGGGGACGGCCACAGGGGTGGGTGGCTACACCTTC. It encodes CASSLGTATGVGGYTF.

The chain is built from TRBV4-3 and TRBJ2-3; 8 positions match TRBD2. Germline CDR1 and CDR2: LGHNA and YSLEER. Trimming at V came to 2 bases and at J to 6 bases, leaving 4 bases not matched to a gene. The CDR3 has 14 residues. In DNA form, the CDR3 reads TGCGCCAGCAGCCAACAGCGGGAGTACGATACGCAGTATTTT. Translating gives CASSQQREYDTQYF.

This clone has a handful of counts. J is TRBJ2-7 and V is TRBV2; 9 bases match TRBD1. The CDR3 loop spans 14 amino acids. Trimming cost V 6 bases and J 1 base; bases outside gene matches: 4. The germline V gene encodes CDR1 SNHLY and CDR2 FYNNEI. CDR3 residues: CASRPGTGSYEQYF. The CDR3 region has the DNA TGTGCCAGCAGGCCCGGGACAGGGTCCTACGAGCAGTACTTC. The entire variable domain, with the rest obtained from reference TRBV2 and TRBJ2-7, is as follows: EPEVTQTPSHQVTQMGQEVILRCVPISNHLYFYWYRQILGQKVEFLVSFYNNEISEKSEIFDDQFSVERPDGSNFTLKIRSTKLEDSAMYFCASRPGTGSYEQYFGPGTRLTVT.

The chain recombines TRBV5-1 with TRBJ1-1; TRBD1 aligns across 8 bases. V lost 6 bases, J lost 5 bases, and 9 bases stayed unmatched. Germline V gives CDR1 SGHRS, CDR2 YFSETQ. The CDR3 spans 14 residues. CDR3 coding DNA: TGCGCCAGCACCCTCGGACAGGGAGGAACTGAAGCTTTCTTT. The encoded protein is CASTLGQGGTEAFF.

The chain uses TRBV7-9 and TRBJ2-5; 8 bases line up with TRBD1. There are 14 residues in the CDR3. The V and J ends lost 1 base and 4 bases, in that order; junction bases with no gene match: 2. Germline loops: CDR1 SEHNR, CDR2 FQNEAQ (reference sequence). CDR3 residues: CASSLGDRGETQYF. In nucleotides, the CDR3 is TGTGCCAGCAGCTTAGGTGACAGGGGAGAGACCCAGTACTTC.

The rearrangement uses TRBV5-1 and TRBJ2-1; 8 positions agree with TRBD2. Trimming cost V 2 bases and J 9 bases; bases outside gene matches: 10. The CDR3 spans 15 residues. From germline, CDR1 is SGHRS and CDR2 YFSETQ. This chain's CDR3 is CASSFQRGGRIEQFF. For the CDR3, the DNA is TGCGCCAGCAGCTTTCAACGGGGGGGCCGTATTGAGCAGTTCTTC.

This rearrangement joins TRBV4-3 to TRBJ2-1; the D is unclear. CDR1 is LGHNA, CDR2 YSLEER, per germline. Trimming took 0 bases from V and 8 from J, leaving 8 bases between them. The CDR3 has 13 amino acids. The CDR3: CASSQDRGDEQFF. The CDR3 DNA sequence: TGCGCCAGCAGCCAAGATCGCGGCGATGAGCAGTTCTTC.

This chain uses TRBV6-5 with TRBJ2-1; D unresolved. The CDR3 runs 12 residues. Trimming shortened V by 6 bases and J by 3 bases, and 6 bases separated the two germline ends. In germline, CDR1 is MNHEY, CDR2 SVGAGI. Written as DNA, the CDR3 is TGTGCCAGCAGGCAGAACTACAATGAGCAGTTCTTC. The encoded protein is CASRQNYNEQFF.

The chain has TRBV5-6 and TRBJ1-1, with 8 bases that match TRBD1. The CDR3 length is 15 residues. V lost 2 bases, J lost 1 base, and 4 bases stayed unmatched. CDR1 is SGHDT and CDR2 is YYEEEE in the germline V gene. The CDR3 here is CASSFRGQENTEAFF. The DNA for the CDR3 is TGTGCCAGCAGCTTTAGGGGACAGGAGAACACTGAAGCTTTCTTT.

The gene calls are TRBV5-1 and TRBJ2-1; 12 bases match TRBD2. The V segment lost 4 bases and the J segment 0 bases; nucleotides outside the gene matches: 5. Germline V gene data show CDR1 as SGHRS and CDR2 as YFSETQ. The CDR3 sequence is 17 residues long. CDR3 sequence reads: CASSLRTSGNSYNEQFF. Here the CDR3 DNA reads TGCGCCAGCAGCCTCCGGACTAGCGGGAACTCCTACAATGAGCAGTTCTTC. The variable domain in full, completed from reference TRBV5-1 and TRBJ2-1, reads KAGVTQTPRYLIKTRGQQVTLSCSPISGHRSVSWYQQTPGQGLQFLFEYFSETQRNKGNFPGRFSGRQFSNSRSEMNVSTLELGDSALYLCASSLRTSGNSYNEQFFGPGTRLTVL.

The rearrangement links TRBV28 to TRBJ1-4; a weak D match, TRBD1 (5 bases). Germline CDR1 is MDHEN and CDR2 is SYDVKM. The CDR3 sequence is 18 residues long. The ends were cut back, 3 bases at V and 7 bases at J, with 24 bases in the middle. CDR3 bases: TGTGCCAGCAGTTTTAGTAACGTCAGACGGCGAAGGGGTGAAAAACTGTTTTTT. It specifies CASSFSNVRRRRGEKLFF.

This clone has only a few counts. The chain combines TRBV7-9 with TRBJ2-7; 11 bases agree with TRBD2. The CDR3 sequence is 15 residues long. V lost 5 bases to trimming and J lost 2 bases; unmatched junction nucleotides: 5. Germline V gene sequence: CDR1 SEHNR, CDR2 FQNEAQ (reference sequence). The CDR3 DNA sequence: TGTGCCAGCAGCACTATAGCGGGAGGGACCTACGAGCAGTACTTC. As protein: CASSTIAGGTYEQYF.

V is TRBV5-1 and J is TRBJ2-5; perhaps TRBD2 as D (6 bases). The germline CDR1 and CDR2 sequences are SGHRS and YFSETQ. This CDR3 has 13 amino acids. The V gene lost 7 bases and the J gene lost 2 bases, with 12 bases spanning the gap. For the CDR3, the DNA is TGCGCCAGCTCCCCCGGGAGACAAGAGACCCAGTACTTC. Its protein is CASSPGRQETQYF.

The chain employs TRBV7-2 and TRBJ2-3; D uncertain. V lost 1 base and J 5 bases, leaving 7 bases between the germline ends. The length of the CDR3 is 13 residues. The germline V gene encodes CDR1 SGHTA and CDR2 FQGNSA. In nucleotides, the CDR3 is TGTGCCAGCAGCTTAGAAAGACAAGATACGCAGTATTTT. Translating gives CASSLERQDTQYF.

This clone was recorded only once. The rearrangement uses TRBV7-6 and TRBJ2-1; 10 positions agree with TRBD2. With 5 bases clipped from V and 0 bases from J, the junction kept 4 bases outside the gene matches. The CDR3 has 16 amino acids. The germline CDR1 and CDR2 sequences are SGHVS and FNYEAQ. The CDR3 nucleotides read TGTGCCAGCAGCCCGGTAGCGGGGGGCTCCTACAATGAGCAGTTCTTC. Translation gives CASSPVAGGSYNEQFF.

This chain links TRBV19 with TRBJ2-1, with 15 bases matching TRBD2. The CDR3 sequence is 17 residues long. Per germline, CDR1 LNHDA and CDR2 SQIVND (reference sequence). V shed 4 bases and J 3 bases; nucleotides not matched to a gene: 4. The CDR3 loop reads CASSTRTSGRVYNEQFF. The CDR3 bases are TGTGCCAGTAGTACCCGGACTAGCGGGAGGGTCTACAATGAGCAGTTCTTC. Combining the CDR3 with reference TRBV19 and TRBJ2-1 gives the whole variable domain DGGITQSPKYLFRKEGQNVTLSCEQNLNHDAMYWYRQDPGQGLRLIYYSQIVNDFQKGDIAEGYSVSREKKESFPLTVTSAQKNPTAFYLCASSTRTSGRVYNEQFFGPGTRLTVL.

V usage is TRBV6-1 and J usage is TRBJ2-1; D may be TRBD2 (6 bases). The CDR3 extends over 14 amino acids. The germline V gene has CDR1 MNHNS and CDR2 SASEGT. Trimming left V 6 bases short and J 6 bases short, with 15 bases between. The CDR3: CASRASVTVNEQFF. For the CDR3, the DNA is TGTGCCAGCAGAGCTAGCGTAACGGTCAATGAGCAGTTCTTC.

The chain's CDR3 is CASSSGTSGQETQYF. DNA of the CDR3: TGCGCCAGCAGCTCTGGGACTAGCGGCCAAGAGACCCAGTACTTC. The rearrangement links TRBV5-1 to TRBJ2-5, with 11 nucleotides matching TRBD2. Unmatched junction bases numbered 2, after V lost 3 bases and J lost 1 base. Germline CDR1 SGHRS, CDR2 YFSETQ. CDR3 length: 15 residues.